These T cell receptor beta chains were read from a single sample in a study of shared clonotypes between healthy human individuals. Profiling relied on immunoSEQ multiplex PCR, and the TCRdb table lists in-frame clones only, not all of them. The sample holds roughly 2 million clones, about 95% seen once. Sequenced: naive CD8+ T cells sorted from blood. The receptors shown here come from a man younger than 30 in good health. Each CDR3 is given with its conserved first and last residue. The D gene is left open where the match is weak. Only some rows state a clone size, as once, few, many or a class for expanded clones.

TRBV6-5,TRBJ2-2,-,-,TGTGCCAGCAGCAACAGGGCCATCTTGAGCGGGGAGCTGTTTTTT,CASSNRAILSGELFF
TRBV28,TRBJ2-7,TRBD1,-,TGTGCCAGCAGTTTCGGGGACAGGGGTAACTACGAGCAGTACTTC,CASSFGDRGNYEQYF
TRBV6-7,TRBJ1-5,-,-,TGTGCCAGCAGACCGATGGGAAAACAGCCCCAGCATTTT,CASRPMGKQPQHF
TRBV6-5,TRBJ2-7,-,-,TGTGCCAGCAGTTACTCGATTGGTGGTCTTACCTACGAGCAGTACTTC,CASSYSIGGLTYEQYF
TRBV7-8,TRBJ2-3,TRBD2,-,TGTGCCAGCAGCCCCCGACTAGCGGGAGGTCCCCTTGCAGATACGCAGTATTTT,CASSPRLAGGPLADTQYF
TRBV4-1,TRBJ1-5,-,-,TGCGCCAGCAGCCAAGAGGGAGGGGCTATCAATCAGCCCCAGCATTTT,CASSQEGGAINQPQHF
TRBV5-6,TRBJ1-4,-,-,TGTGCCAGCAACCGAGGTAATGAAAAACTGTTTTTT,CASNRGNEKLFF
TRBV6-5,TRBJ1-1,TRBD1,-,TGTGCCAGCAGGACAGGACAGGGGGTCACTGAAGCTTTCTTT,CASRTGQGVTEAFF
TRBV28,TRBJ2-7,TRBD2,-,TGTGCCAGCAGTTTAGGGACTAGCGTGTACGAGCAGTACTTC,CASSLGTSVYEQYF
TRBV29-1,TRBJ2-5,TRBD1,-,TGCAGCGTAGTGACAGGGGGCATGGGAGAGACCCAGTACTTC,CSVVTGGMGETQYF
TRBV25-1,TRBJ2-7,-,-,TGTGCCAGCAGGGGTAGCGGCTCCTACGAGCAGTACTTC,CASRGSGSYEQYF
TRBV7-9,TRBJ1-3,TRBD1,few,TGTGCCAGCAGCCCGCGGACAGGGGGGGTAAACACCATATATTTT,CASSPRTGGVNTIYF
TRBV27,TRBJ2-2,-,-,TGTGCCAGCAGTCCAATCGGACTCAACACCGGGGAGCTGTTTTTT,CASSPIGLNTGELFF
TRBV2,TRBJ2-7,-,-,TGTGCCAGCAGCGAGACTAGTATCGAGCAGTACTTC,CASSETSIEQYF
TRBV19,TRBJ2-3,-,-,TGTGCCAGTAGTCTAACATACACGGGACGGGGGGCCGATACGCAGTATTTT,CASSLTYTGRGADTQYF
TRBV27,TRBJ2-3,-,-,TGTGCCAGCAGTCCCCTGCGGAGCACAGATACGCAGTATTTT,CASSPLRSTDTQYF
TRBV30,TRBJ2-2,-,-,TGTGCCTGGATTCCAGGGCCCGGGGAGCTGTTTTTT,CAWIPGPGELFF
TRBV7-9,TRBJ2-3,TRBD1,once,TGTGCCAGCAGCCCCGGGACAGGGGGCACAGATACGCAGTATTTT,CASSPGTGGTDTQYF
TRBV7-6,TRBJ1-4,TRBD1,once,TGTGCCAGCAGCCCTACGCCCGGGACAGGATTTGAGGAAGAAAAACTGTTTTTT,CASSPTPGTGFEEEKLFF
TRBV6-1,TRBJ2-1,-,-,TGTGCCAGCAGTGAAGAGTTCACAGGGAGCAATGAGCAGTTCTTC,CASSEEFTGSNEQFF
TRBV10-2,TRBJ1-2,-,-,TGCGCCAGCACTCATTTCGGGAAACTCTATGGCTACACCTTC,CASTHFGKLYGYTF
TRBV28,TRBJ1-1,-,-,TGTGCCAGCAGTCACGAGGGGTTCACTGAAGCTTTCTTT,CASSHEGFTEAFF
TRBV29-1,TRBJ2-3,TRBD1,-,TGCAGCGTTGAAGATGGACAGGGGGAGGCTACGCAGTATTTT,CSVEDGQGEATQYF
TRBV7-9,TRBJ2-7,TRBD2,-,TGTGCCAGCAGCTGGGGGACTAGCGGGAGCTACGAGCAGTACTTC,CASSWGTSGSYEQYF
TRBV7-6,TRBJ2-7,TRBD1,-,TGTGCCAGCAGCCCCACAGGGGGTGTCTACGAGCAGTACTTC,CASSPTGGVYEQYF
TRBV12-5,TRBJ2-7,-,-,TGTGCTAGTGGTTTTCCACGGGACTCCTACGAGCAGTACTTC,CASGFPRDSYEQYF
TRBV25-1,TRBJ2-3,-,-,TGTGCCAGCAGTGAGGTAACAGACAGTGGGGTCACAGATACGCAGTATTTT,CASSEVTDSGVTDTQYF